What follows describes a single T cell receptor beta chain. This sample is part of a study of T cell changes during pregnancy in multiple sclerosis. The V end lost 6 bases, the J end lost 6 bases, and 9 bases lay between the germline ends. Germline CDR1 reads MNHNS; CDR2 reads SASEGT. The CDR3 is made up of 13 amino acids. Clones were sequenced by immunoSEQ multiplex PCR, and TCRdb holds only the in-frame ones, with some missing. The repertoire holds fewer than 45,000 clones, roughly 88% seen once, with more than 8% in the top ten. The sequence came from a female donor with multiple sclerosis, enrolled in a pregnancy study. V gene TRBV6-1 combines with J gene TRBJ1-6; TRBD1 might be the D (6 bases). The source was CD8+ T cells from peripheral blood mononuclear cells, collected in the first trimester of pregnancy. CDR3 residues: CASSLDSNSPLHF. CDR3 nucleotides: TGTGCCAGCAGCCTGGACAGTAATTCACCCCTCCACTTT.